These T cell receptor beta chains were read from a single sample in a study of technical replicates of blood from a handful of donors. Using immunoSEQ multiplex PCR, the repertoire was profiled, and TCRdb retains in-frame clones only, with some absent. The data hold tens of thousands of clones, with roughly 93% observed a single time. Sequencing input: T cells isolated from PBMCs. The receptors derive from a human donor in good health. Each CDR3 is given with its conserved first and last residue. The order of the fields is J gene, clone size, D gene, V gene, CDR3 protein, CDR3 DNA. A D gene is named only where the DNA matches it firmly. The size of a clone is reported for some rows only, either as once, few or many, or as a class for expanded clones.

TRBJ1-5 | . | TRBD1 | TRBV7-9 | CASSKGTGSNQPQHF | TGTGCCAGCAGCAAAGGGACAGGGAGCAATCAGCCCCAGCATTTT
TRBJ2-5 | . | . | TRBV28 | CASSLLGVRQETQYF | TGTGCCAGCAGTTTATTGGGAGTACGGCAAGAGACCCAGTACTTC
TRBJ1-2 | . | . | TRBV11-2 | CASSSGGYGYTF | TGTGCCAGCAGCTCCGGAGGGTATGGCTACACCTTC
TRBJ2-7 | . | . | TRBV6-5 | CASSLRPHYEQYF | TGTGCCAGCAGCCTCAGGCCCCACTACGAGCAGTACTTC
TRBJ2-1 | . | TRBD1 | TRBV7-6 | CASSPTGGVEQFF | TGTGCCAGCAGCCCAACAGGGGGCGTTGAGCAGTTCTTC
TRBJ2-7 | few | TRBD2 | TRBV5-6 | CASSFWGRGGYEQYF | TGTGCCAGCAGCTTTTGGGGGCGGGGGGGCTACGAGCAGTACTTC
TRBJ2-2 | . | . | TRBV11-2 | CASSLAWAHTGELFF | TGTGCCAGCAGCTTAGCTTGGGCCCACACCGGGGAGCTGTTTTTT
TRBJ2-3 | once | TRBD1 | TRBV11-1 | CASSFEGARADTQYF | TGTGCCAGCAGCTTTGAGGGGGCGCGTGCAGATACGCAGTATTTT
TRBJ1-2 | once | TRBD1 | TRBV30 | CAWTPGQGIGYTF | TGTGCCTGGACGCCGGGACAGGGGATCGGCTACACCTTC
TRBJ2-7 | . | TRBD1 | TRBV4-1 | CASSQDESGTGLHEQYF | TGCGCCAGCAGCCAAGATGAGTCCGGGACAGGGTTGCACGAGCAGTACTTC
TRBJ2-7 | . | TRBD2 | TRBV6-1 | CASSDAGTSGRSSYEQYF | TGTGCCAGCAGTGACGCCGGGACTAGCGGGAGGAGCTCCTACGAGCAGTACTTC
TRBJ2-1 | . | . | TRBV20-1 | CSAQGNNEQFF | TGCAGTGCTCAGGGGAACAATGAGCAGTTCTTC
TRBJ1-6 | . | TRBD1 | TRBV5-1 | CASSLVTGVGSPLHF | TGCGCCAGCAGCTTGGTGACAGGGGTAGGCTCACCCCTCCACTTT
TRBJ2-1 | . | . | TRBV6-5 | CASSYSRLEFF | TGTGCCAGCAGTTACTCGCGGCTAGAGTTCTTC
TRBJ2-7 | . | . | TRBV13 | CASSLGRRGSYEQYF | TGTGCCAGCAGCTTAGGCCGGAGGGGTTCCTACGAGCAGTACTTC
TRBJ2-3 | . | TRBD2 | TRBV7-9 | CASRPISGRRTDTQYF | TGTGCCAGCCGCCCAATTAGCGGGAGACGCACAGATACGCAGTATTTT
TRBJ2-2 | . | TRBD1 | TRBV6-1 | CASRAQGQVAGELFF | TGTGCCAGCAGAGCCCAGGGACAGGTGGCCGGGGAGCTGTTTTTT
TRBJ2-7 | . | . | TRBV5-4 | CASSYRDSGYEQYF | TGTGCCAGTAGTTACCGTGACTCGGGCTACGAGCAGTACTTC
TRBJ2-2 | . | TRBD2 | TRBV4-1 | CASSRLELANTFTGELFF | TGCGCCAGCAGCCGACTCGAACTAGCGAACACATTCACCGGGGAGCTGTTTTTT
TRBJ2-2 | . | TRBD1 | TRBV5-1 | CASSLVGQGTGELFF | TGCGCCAGCAGCTTGGTCGGACAGGGAACCGGGGAGCTGTTTTTT
TRBJ2-1 | . | TRBD2 | TRBV5-1 | CASTPGLQRESDEQFF | TGCGCCAGCACTCCTGGCCTCCAGCGGGAGTCCGATGAGCAGTTCTTC
TRBJ1-5 | once | . | TRBV29-1 | CSVIVQDNQPQHF | TGCAGCGTTATAGTACAGGATAATCAGCCCCAGCATTTT
TRBJ2-7 | . | . | TRBV27 | CASSPHPGIPIF | TGTGCCAGCAGTCCCCACCCAGGGATCCCGATCTTC
TRBJ1-4 | . | . | TRBV7-9 | CASSLGLGGFNEKLFF | TGTGCCAGCAGCTTAGGTCTGGGGGGGTTCAATGAAAAACTGTTTTTT
TRBJ2-7 | . | TRBD1 | TRBV4-1 | CASRTTGTGGTYEQYF | TGCGCCAGCAGAACAACCGGGACAGGGGGGACCTACGAGCAGTACTTC
TRBJ1-4 | . | . | TRBV30 | CAWSAGTSLFF | TGTGCCTGGAGCGCCGGGACATCACTGTTTTTT
TRBJ2-1 | . | TRBD2 | TRBV19 | CASEREGPYNEQFF | TGTGCCTCAGAGCGGGAAGGGCCCTACAATGAGCAGTTCTTC
TRBJ1-2 | . | . | TRBV5-6 | CASSLGGPATYGYTF | TGTGCCAGCAGCTTGGGGGGCCCGGCTACCTATGGCTACACCTTC
TRBJ2-3 | . | TRBD1 | TRBV15 | CATRLRQGTDTQYF | TGTGCCACCAGGTTAAGACAGGGAACAGATACGCAGTATTTT
TRBJ2-2 | . | . | TRBV5-8 | CASSLFGMNTGELFF | TGTGCCAGCAGCTTGTTCGGGATGAACACCGGGGAGCTGTTTTTT
TRBJ1-4 | . | . | TRBV18 | CASSPTALGSEKLFF | TGTGCCAGCTCACCTACCGCCCTGGGGAGTGAAAAACTGTTTTTT
TRBJ2-1 | . | TRBD2 | TRBV4-1 | CASSPPTSGPYNEQFF | TGCGCCAGCAGCCCACCGACTAGCGGGCCATACAATGAGCAGTTCTTC
TRBJ2-7 | . | TRBD1 | TRBV4-1 | CASSQQPGQGTEQYF | TGCGCCAGCAGCCAACAGCCGGGACAGGGTACCGAGCAGTACTTC
TRBJ1-1 | once | . | TRBV18 | CASSRGGNTEAFF | TGTGCCAGCTCACGAGGAGGGAACACTGAAGCTTTCTTT
TRBJ2-3 | once | . | TRBV19 | CASSVRRDRADTQYF | TGTGCCAGTAGTGTGAGGAGAGACCGTGCAGATACGCAGTATTTT
TRBJ2-7 | few | TRBD2 | TRBV6-4 | CASSEGLAGAYEQYF | TGTGCCAGCAGTGAAGGACTAGCGGGGGCCTACGAGCAGTACTTC
TRBJ2-3 | . | TRBD1 | TRBV6-5 | CASRPYRGSTDTQYF | TGTGCCAGCAGACCCTACAGGGGCAGCACAGATACGCAGTATTTT
TRBJ1-1 | . | . | TRBV11-3 | CASTMTRANTEAFF | TGTGCCAGCACAATGACGAGGGCCAACACTGAAGCTTTCTTT
TRBJ2-1 | . | TRBD2 | TRBV5-1 | CASSTTSVTYNEQFF | TGCGCCAGCAGCACTACTAGCGTAACCTACAATGAGCAGTTCTTC
TRBJ1-1 | . | TRBD1 | TRBV27 | CASSPGTGMNTEAFF | TGTGCCAGCAGTCCCGGGACAGGAATGAACACTGAAGCTTTCTTT
TRBJ1-4 | . | TRBD1 | TRBV7-6 | CASRPNIGQGPNEKLFF | TGTGCCAGCAGACCTAACATTGGACAGGGACCTAATGAAAAACTGTTTTTT
TRBJ2-2 | . | . | TRBV5-1 | CASSLGQIRATGELFF | TGCGCCAGCAGCCTAGGACAGATTCGAGCCACCGGGGAGCTGTTTTTT
TRBJ2-7 | . | TRBD1 | TRBV7-9 | CASSLRGQGAGEQYF | TGTGCCAGCAGCTTAAGGGGACAGGGGGCAGGTGAGCAGTACTTC
TRBJ2-5 | . | . | TRBV5-4 | CASSVTRGAQETQYF | TGTGCCAGCAGCGTCACCCGAGGAGCTCAAGAGACCCAGTACTTC
TRBJ1-3 | . | . | TRBV19 | CASRILSGLSGNTIYF | TGTGCCAGTAGGATCCTCTCTGGCCTCTCTGGAAACACCATATATTTT
TRBJ2-7 | . | TRBD1 | TRBV4-1 | CASSQGTGSGFYEQYF | TGCGCCAGCAGCCAAGGGACAGGATCAGGGTTCTACGAGCAGTACTTC
TRBJ1-1 | . | . | TRBV18 | CASSYRDIYTEAFF | TGTGCCAGCTCATACCGGGACATCTACACTGAAGCTTTCTTT
TRBJ2-5 | . | . | TRBV5-1 | CASSLAGQDKQETQYF | TGCGCCAGCAGCTTGGCCGGGCAGGACAAACAAGAGACCCAGTACTTC
TRBJ2-3 | . | TRBD1 | TRBV6-4 | CASSAGGSTDTQYF | TGTGCCAGCAGTGCAGGGGGAAGCACAGATACGCAGTATTTT
TRBJ1-5 | . | . | TRBV18 | CASSSQDSNQPQHF | TGTGCCAGCTCGTCTCAGGATAGCAATCAGCCCCAGCATTTT
TRBJ1-2 | . | . | TRBV28 | CASSYQGQGPNYGYTF | TGTGCCAGCAGCTACCAAGGGCAGGGCCCAAACTATGGCTACACCTTC
TRBJ1-2 | once | . | TRBV28 | CASTYGAASNYGYTF | TGTGCCAGCACCTATGGGGCCGCTTCTAACTATGGCTACACCTTC
TRBJ2-1 | . | TRBD2 | TRBV27 | CASSSFVAGGYNEQFF | TGTGCCAGCAGTTCCTTTGTCGCGGGAGGTTACAATGAGCAGTTCTTC